What follows describes a single TCR beta chain. The CDR3 length is 15 residues. Germline V gene data show CDR1 as WNHNN and CDR2 as SYGVQD (reference sequence). J lost 3 bases, V lost 6 bases, and 5 bases had no gene match. This specimen belongs to a study of blood T cell repertoires in COVID-19. Study-level background: COVID-19 samples collected from the United States, Italy and Spain covered acute and convalescent phases. PBMCs, B-cell-depleted T cells, or T cells provided the cDNA or gDNA that made up the material.

Study processing details: Amplification of reference gene primers was used by the study to estimate nucleated cell counts. Sequenced by immunoSEQ multiplex PCR; TCRdb stores in-frame clones only, minus some. D and trimming were read from the DNA, whereas the V and J calls and clone size are those reported in that table. The table shows 150,000 to 200,000 clones, with approximately 90% occurring only once. The TCR originated in a young man with acute or convalescent COVID-19. The material sequenced was peripheral blood. V usage is TRBV10-1 and J usage is TRBJ2-1; 10 nucleotides match TRBD2. The DNA of the CDR3 is TGCGCCAGCAGCGACGGGACTAGCGACTACAATGAGCAGTTCTTC. Protein: CASSDGTSDYNEQFF.